This T cell receptor (beta chain) was recovered during a study of tumor-infiltrating T cells and Merkel cell polyomavirus. The wider study: CD8+ T cells recognized the Merkel cell polyomavirus KLL epitope. Median follow-up was about 2.8 years, ranging from about 1.1 to 6.0 years. Chemotherapy, radiation and immunotherapies were given, not standardized across patients. General study points: Only one public clonotype, shared by two patients, appeared among 300 to 400 sequences.

Germline lookup yields CDR1 SGDLS and CDR2 YYNGEE. This CDR3 has 15 residues. The ends lost 3 bases at V and 4 bases at J; junction bases unmatched: 7. All patients' tumors stained robustly positive for Merkel cell polyomavirus Large T antigen by immunohistochemistry. KLL-tetramer+ populations exceeded 0.04% of CD8+ T cells in blood and/or cultured TIL. Sequencing was performed with immunoSEQ multiplex PCR; in TCRdb, only in-frame clones are kept and a portion is missing. The sample includes 24,000 or so clones, around nine tenths seen only once; the top ten take 2.5% to 3%. Worth noting for this clone: The antigen is not known.

This TCR was recovered from a man aged 45-65 years with Merkel cell carcinoma. This chain joins TRBV9 and TRBJ2-3; 8 bases fit TRBD2. The sample consisted of lymph node tissue. Here the CDR3 reads CASSGGTSRSDTQYF. The DNA for the CDR3 is TGTGCCAGCAGCGGCGGGACTAGTAGGTCAGATACGCAGTATTTT.